The 5 T cell receptor beta chains below were found in one sample sequenced in a study of monozygotic twins with cystic fibrosis. The table came from immunoSEQ multiplex PCR; TCRdb's copy has only in-frame clones and leaves some out. Of 30,000 to 40,000 clones listed, 66% were seen once; the top ten hold around 0.8%. Sequenced input: blood. The receptors stem from a girl aged 5-17 years with cystic fibrosis.

V usage is TRBV5-6 and J usage is TRBJ2-5; 9 bases fit TRBD2. Germline V gives CDR1 SGHDT, CDR2 YYEEEE. This CDR3 region has 16 residues. J was trimmed by 4 bases and V by 1 base; bases with no gene match: 8. The CDR3 nucleotides are TGTGCCAGCAGCTTGTCCCTAGCGGGATGGTCAGAGACCCAGTACTTC. It is translated as CASSLSLAGWSETQYF.

This clone was seen more than once but under ten times. This chain connects TRBV30 to TRBJ1-2; a weak D match, TRBD1 (6 bases). V shed 0 bases and J shed 6 bases, with 11 bases lying between them. Germline CDR1 and CDR2: GTSNPN and SVGIG (reference sequence). CDR3 length equals 13 residues. The CDR3 loop reads CAWSVRTEHGYTF. The CDR3 DNA sequence: TGTGCCTGGAGTGTGCGGACAGAGCATGGCTACACCTTC.

The chain uses TRBV29-1 and TRBJ2-7; 11 nucleotides match TRBD1. The V and J ends lost 5 bases and 5 bases, in that order; junction bases with no gene match: 2. Per the germline V gene, CDR1 is SQVTM and CDR2 is ANQGSEA. This CDR3 spans 12 amino acids. CDR3 protein: CSVRTGGDEQYF. The DNA of the CDR3 is TGCAGCGTTCGGACAGGGGGCGACGAGCAGTACTTC.

This rearrangement joins TRBV5-4 to TRBJ1-2; 7 bases match TRBD1. V dropped 1 base and J dropped 2; count of bases not matched to a gene: 2. Germline assignment: CDR1 SGHNT and CDR2 YYREEE (reference sequence). This CDR3 has 14 amino acids. CDR3 sequence (DNA): TGTGCCAGCAGCTTGTTACAGGGGAACTATGGCTACACCTTC. The encoded protein is CASSLLQGNYGYTF.

The rearrangement joins TRBV6-4 to TRBJ2-6, with 7 bases aligning to TRBD1. The CDR3 contains 15 residues. The germline CDR1 and CDR2 sequences are MRHNA and SNTAGT. Trimming cost V 5 bases and J 0 bases; bases outside gene matches: 1. This chain's CDR3 is CASSRDSSGANVLTF. For the CDR3, the DNA is TGTGCCAGCAGTCGGGACAGCTCTGGGGCCAACGTCCTGACTTTC.